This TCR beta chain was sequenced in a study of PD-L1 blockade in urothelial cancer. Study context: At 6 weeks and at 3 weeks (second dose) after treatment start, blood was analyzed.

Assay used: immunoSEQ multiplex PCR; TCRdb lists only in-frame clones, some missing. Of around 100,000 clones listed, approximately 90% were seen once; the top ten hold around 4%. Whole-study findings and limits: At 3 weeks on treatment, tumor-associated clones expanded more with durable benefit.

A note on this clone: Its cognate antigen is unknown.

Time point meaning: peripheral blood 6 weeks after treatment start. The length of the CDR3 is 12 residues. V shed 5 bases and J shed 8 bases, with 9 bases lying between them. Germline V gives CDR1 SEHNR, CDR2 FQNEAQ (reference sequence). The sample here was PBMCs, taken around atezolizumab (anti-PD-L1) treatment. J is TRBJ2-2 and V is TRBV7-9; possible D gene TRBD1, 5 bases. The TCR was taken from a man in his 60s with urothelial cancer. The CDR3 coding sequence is TGTGCCAGCAGCCCTCGACAGGGGGAGCTGTTTTTT. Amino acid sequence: CASSPRQGELFF.